One sample yielded the 22 T cell receptor beta chains listed below, sequenced in a study of human T cells and chemical hapten exposure. Time point described: healthy volunteer bleed at 2 weeks. Unfractionated whole blood was the source from which total RNA was extracted. From the RACE reads, TCRdb called clonotypes with MiXCR, one entry per CDR3 protein. The sample consists of 100,000 to 150,000 distinct CDR3 sequences, approximately 10% of them appearing once. Sequenced input: whole blood. These receptors were collected from a male donor in good health. Some clones in this sample may be carry-over from other donors' samples.

This clonotype occurred many times. CDR3 in amino acids: CASSQQVQGKPQHF. As DNA, the CDR3 is TGCGCCAGCAGCCAACAGGTTCAGGGGAAGCCCCAGCATTTT. J is TRBJ1-5 and V is TRBV4-1; TRBD1 might be the D (6 bases). The germline gives CDR1 MGHRA, CDR2 YSYEKL. The CDR3 runs 14 residues. The germline V and J ends were trimmed by 2 bases and 8 bases, with 13 bases remaining between them.

This clonotype was found a few times. The rearrangement uses TRBV30 and TRBJ2-1; D uncertain. The CDR3 runs 10 residues. The germline V and J ends were trimmed by 2 bases and 7 bases, with 3 bases remaining between them. Germline assignment: CDR1 GTSNPN and CDR2 SVGIG (reference sequence). The CDR3 bases are TGTGCCTGGAGTAGGAATGAGCAGTTCTTC. This sequence encodes CAWSRNEQFF.

The count of this clonotype is one. Given the absence of the conserved phenylalanine or tryptophan at the CDR3 end, a read error is likely. V usage is TRBV4-1 and J usage is TRBJ1-4; 7 nucleotides match TRBD1. CDR1 is MGHRA and CDR2 is YSYEKL in the germline V gene. The CDR3 length is 14 residues. The J segment lost 10 bases and the V segment lost 4 bases, leaving 9 bases of the junction unmatched. In nucleotides, the CDR3 is TGCGCCAGCAGCCCAAACCCCAGGGGGGGAAAACTGTTTTGT. As protein: CASSPNPRGGKLFC.

J is TRBJ1-1 and V is TRBV29-1; 8 bases align to TRBD1. There are 16 residues in the CDR3. CDR1 is SQVTM, CDR2 ANQGSEA, per germline. The junction had 9 bases not matched to a gene; V was cut back by 0 bases and J by 3 bases. CDR3: CSVEDLAGGEDTEAFF. DNA for the CDR3: TGCAGCGTTGAAGATCTGGCAGGGGGCGAGGACACTGAAGCTTTCTTT.

The chain is built from TRBV12-3 or TRBV12-4 and TRBJ2-1; tentatively, D is TRBD1 (5 bases). CDR3 length: 11 amino acids. The germline V and J ends were trimmed by 4 bases and 10 bases, with 8 bases remaining between them. The CDR3 sequence: CASSSGYEQFF. The CDR3 coding sequence is TGTGCCAGCAGTTCAGGGTACGAGCAGTTCTTC.

This clonotype has more than one count but fewer than ten. The chain recombines TRBV12-3 or TRBV12-4 with TRBJ2-7, with D possibly matching TRBD1 (5 bases). CDR3 length: 14 amino acids. V lost 7 bases and J 0 bases, leaving 13 bases between the germline ends. The CDR3 DNA reads as TGTGCCAGCACTATAACAGGCTTCTCCTACGAGCAGTACTTC. Translation gives CASTITGFSYEQYF.

The V call is TRBV20-1, the J call TRBJ2-7; the match to TRBD2 covers 7 bases. V lost 8 bases, J lost 5 bases, and 15 bases stayed unmatched. Per germline, CDR1 DFQATT and CDR2 SNEGSKA (reference sequence). CDR3 length equals 14 residues. The CDR3 reads CSLRRLAAWDEQYF. The DNA of the CDR3 is TGCAGTCTAAGGCGCCTAGCGGCTTGGGACGAGCAGTACTTC.

This clonotype was observed a handful of times. The chain joins TRBV5-1 to TRBJ2-3; 8 bases agree with TRBD2. Germline V gene data show CDR1 as SGHRS and CDR2 as YFSETQ. With 3 bases clipped from V and 5 bases from J, the junction kept 14 bases outside the gene matches. This CDR3 comprises 17 residues. The CDR3 DNA is TGCGCCAGCAGCTCCAACCCGGACAGCGGGAGTTTAGATACGCAGTATTTT. Protein sequence: CASSSNPDSGSLDTQYF.

V usage is TRBV20-1 and J usage is TRBJ2-5, with D possibly being TRBD1 (5 bases). Germline V gene data show CDR1 as DFQATT and CDR2 as SNEGSKA (reference sequence). This CDR3 is 15 amino acids long. Trimming left V 1 base short and J 5 bases short, with 17 bases between. CDR3 in amino acids: CSARGPQGLGETQYF. The CDR3 DNA reads TGCAGTGCTAGAGGACCGCAGGGATTAGGGGAGACCCAGTACTTC.

This clonotype was counted a few times. This rearrangement joins TRBV6-1 to TRBJ2-7, with 7 bases that match TRBD1. Germline V CDR1 and CDR2: MNHNS, SASEGT. V was pared by 5 bases and J by 10 bases, with 14 bases of the junction left unmatched. This CDR3 is 14 amino acids long. CDR3 nucleotide sequence: TGTGCCAGCAGTACCCGGGACAGCCTTTACCCCCAGTACTTC. Its protein is CASSTRDSLYPQYF.

The chain is built from TRBV2 and TRBJ2-1, with TRBD2 identical over 13 bases. The V gene end was trimmed by 6 bases and the J gene end by 6 bases; junction bases not matched to a gene: 5. The germline V gene has CDR1 SNHLY and CDR2 FYNNEI. CDR3 size: 15 residues. The CDR3 sequence: CASRGLAGKLNEQFF. CDR3 sequence (DNA): TGTGCCAGCAGGGGACTAGCGGGGAAACTCAATGAGCAGTTCTTC. The full variable domain, with the rest looked up from reference TRBV2 and TRBJ2-1, is EPEVTQTPSHQVTQMGQEVILRCVPISNHLYFYWYRQILGQKVEFLVSFYNNEISEKSEIFDDQFSVERPDGSNFTLKIRSTKLEDSAMYFCASRGLAGKLNEQFFGPGTRLTVL.

Note on this clonotype: A read error may account for a junction end that differs from germline. The rearrangement uses TRBV15 and TRBJ2-2, with D possibly TRBD1 on 5 matching bases. CDR3 size: 14 residues. From germline, CDR1 is LNHNV and CDR2 YYDKDF (reference sequence). CDR3 in amino acids: CATSRYRNAGELFF. The DNA of the CDR3 is TGTGCCACCAGCAGATACAGGAACGCCGGGGAGCTGTTTTTT.

This clonotype was counted ten times or more. This chain uses TRBV20-1 with TRBJ1-6; perhaps TRBD1 as D (5 bases). Trimming pared 0 bases from V and 7 bases from J, leaving 10 bases between. Germline values: CDR1 DFQATT, CDR2 SNEGSKA (reference sequence). The CDR3 is 14 amino acids. The CDR3 sequence: CSARDWGGNSPLHF. The CDR3 region has the DNA TGCAGTGCTAGAGATTGGGGGGGGAATTCACCCCTCCACTTT.

The chain uses TRBV5-1 and TRBJ2-5; D is undetermined. V lost 4 bases to trimming and J lost 1 base, with 2 bases between them. This CDR3 has 11 amino acids. Germline V lookup: CDR1 SGHRS, CDR2 YFSETQ. Here the CDR3 DNA reads TGCGCCAGCAGCGGCCAAGAGACCCAGTACTTC. As protein: CASSGQETQYF.

This clonotype was detected a few times. The chain uses TRBV18 and TRBJ2-1; TRBD2 aligns across 11 bases. With 1 base clipped from V and 0 bases from J, the junction kept 11 bases outside the gene matches. Germline V gene lookup returns CDR1 KGHSH and CDR2 LQKENI. The CDR3 contains 20 residues. The CDR3 is CASSPRRSSGRPPSYNEQFF. The CDR3 DNA is TGTGCCAGCTCACCACGAAGGTCTAGCGGGAGGCCCCCCTCCTACAATGAGCAGTTCTTC.

The table lists this clonotype with many counts. This chain uses TRBV12-3 or TRBV12-4 with TRBJ1-2, with 9 positions matching TRBD1. Losses at the gene ends were 5 bases for V and 7 bases for J; bases not matched to a gene: 11. This CDR3 contains 15 residues. DNA for the CDR3: TGTGCCAGCAGTCTCCGGGACAGGGACGGTGGTGGCTACACCTTC. The encoded protein is CASSLRDRDGGGYTF.

This clonotype was recorded many times. The chain employs TRBV7-6 and TRBJ1-1; D possibly corresponds to TRBD1 (5 bases). This CDR3 has 14 amino acids. V lost 1 base and J lost 2, with 8 bases in between. The germline V gene has CDR1 SGHVS and CDR2 FNYEAQ. In nucleotides, the CDR3 is TGTGCCAGCAGCTTAGTGGGGGGAAACACTGAAGCTTTCTTT. It codes for CASSLVGGNTEAFF.

This clonotype was recorded many times. V is TRBV12-3 or TRBV12-4 and J is TRBJ2-3, with 9 nucleotides matching TRBD2. The CDR3 runs 18 residues. The junction had 13 bases not matched to a gene; V was cut back by 2 bases and J by 4 bases. CDR3 amino acids: CASSLRRGGLRGSDTQYF. The CDR3 DNA reads as TGTGCCAGCAGTTTACGGCGGGGGGGGCTTAGGGGGTCAGATACGCAGTATTTT.

This clonotype was seen only a few times. The genes are TRBV11-2 and TRBJ2-5; 10 nucleotides agree with TRBD2. J gave up 1 base and V 3 bases, and 8 bases lay outside the gene matches. This CDR3 spans 17 amino acids. CDR1 and CDR2 from the germline V gene are SGHAT and FQNNGV. CDR3 region: CASSLVTSGVFQETQYF. The CDR3 DNA reads as TGTGCCAGCAGCTTGGTTACTAGCGGGGTGTTCCAAGAGACCCAGTACTTC. The complete variable domain, with remaining parts taken from reference TRBV11-2 and TRBJ2-5, reads EAGVAQSPRYKIIEKRQSVAFWCNPISGHATLYWYQQILGQGPKLLIQFQNNGVVDDSQLPKDRFSAERLKGVDSTLKIQPAKLEDSAVYLCASSLVTSGVFQETQYFGPGTRLLVL.

The table lists this clonotype with many counts. This sequence joins TRBV4-1 and TRBJ2-7; D is perhaps TRBD2 (6 bases). With 0 bases removed from V and 2 bases from J, the gap between germline ends came to 14 bases. This CDR3 spans 16 amino acids. Germline V CDR1 and CDR2: MGHRA, YSYEKL. CDR3 in amino acids: CASSQDIGSGTYEQYF. In nucleotides, the CDR3 is TGCGCCAGCAGCCAAGATATTGGTAGCGGAACCTACGAGCAGTACTTC.

V and J are TRBV5-4 and TRBJ2-1, with D perhaps matching TRBD1 or TRBD2 (5 bases each). V dropped 4 bases and J dropped 2 bases, with 13 bases sitting between them. Germline V gene sequence: CDR1 SGHNT, CDR2 YYREEE (reference sequence). The CDR3 consists of 15 residues. The CDR3 reads CASSGSGTTYNEQFF. CDR3 nucleotide sequence: TGTGCCAGCAGCGGCTCAGGGACCACCTACAATGAGCAGTTCTTC. The whole variable domain, remainder taken from reference TRBV5-4 and TRBJ2-1, is ETGVTQSPTHLIKTRGQQVTLRCSSQSGHNTVSWYQQALGQGPQFIFQYYREEENGRGNFPPRFSGLQFPNYSSELNVNALELDDSALYLCASSGSGTTYNEQFFGPGTRLTVL.

This clonotype occurred a few times. The rearrangement joins TRBV9 to TRBJ2-7, with 11 bases that match TRBD2. The V and J ends lost 4 bases and 4 bases, in that order; junction bases with no gene match: 10. The germline CDR1 and CDR2 sequences are SGDLS and YYNGEE. The CDR3 spans 16 residues. The CDR3: CASSPISGRAEYEQYF. CDR3 bases: TGTGCCAGCAGCCCTATTAGCGGGAGGGCCGAATACGAGCAGTACTTC.